This is a list of T cell receptor beta chains from one sample in a study of blood T cell repertoires in COVID-19. This table comes from immunoSEQ multiplex PCR, and its TCRdb copy is limited to in-frame clones, with some not included. This table has some 260,000 clones, 70% to 90% appearing once. The specimen was peripheral blood. The receptors derive from a woman between 25 and 40 years old with acute or convalescent COVID-19. Both conserved end residues are trimmed from each CDR3. The D gene is left open where the match is weak. Size values are once, few and many counts, or a class for expanded clones, and some rows have none.

d_call | j_call | clone_size | v_call | cdr3_aa
TRBD2 | TRBJ2-7 | NA | TRBV3-1/TRBV3-2 | ASSQDISGRAGTYEQY
NA | TRBJ2-6 | NA | TRBV19 | ASNVYTISGANVLT
TRBD2 | TRBJ2-3 | NA | TRBV5-1 | ASSSRTSGRADTQY
NA | TRBJ2-3 | NA | TRBV21-1 | ASSKVSRQGADTQY
TRBD1 | TRBJ2-7 | NA | TRBV2 | ASSETRQGGFYEQY
NA | TRBJ2-1 | NA | TRBV11-2 | ASMGLLNEQF
NA | TRBJ1-2 | NA | TRBV7-2 | ASSPSIGSGYGYT
NA | TRBJ2-7 | NA | TRBV2 | ASGPGDSLKSYEQY
TRBD1 | TRBJ1-1 | NA | TRBV12-3/TRBV12-4 | ASTRTGNTEAF
TRBD2 | TRBJ2-1 | NA | TRBV7-3 | ASSPSSGRGSYNEQF
TRBD1 | TRBJ1-1 | NA | TRBV4-1 | ASSPQGQLNTEAF
TRBD1 | TRBJ1-3 | NA | TRBV30 | AWGQGSSGNTIY
TRBD2 | TRBJ2-1 | NA | TRBV27 | ASSRLADEQF
NA | TRBJ1-6 | NA | TRBV23-1 | ASSQSERRNISPLH
NA | TRBJ2-2 | NA | TRBV11-3 | ASSQGFDTGELF
TRBD1 | TRBJ1-2 | NA | TRBV25-1 | ASRPDRDYGYT
TRBD2 | TRBJ2-1 | NA | TRBV9 | ASSVPSRTSENNYNEQF
NA | TRBJ1-4 | NA | TRBV25-1 | ASSEAGEVVEKLF
TRBD2 | TRBJ2-1 | few | TRBV11-2 | ASSLAGGPNEQF
NA | TRBJ1-1 | NA | TRBV19 | ASSMMRENTEAF
TRBD1 | TRBJ1-2 | NA | TRBV29-1 | SVGDRVNGYT
TRBD1 | TRBJ1-6 | NA | TRBV3-1/TRBV3-2 | ASSRGQGAGSPLH
NA | TRBJ2-7 | NA | TRBV7-9 | ASSLLSRNSYEQY
TRBD1 | TRBJ2-3 | NA | TRBV19 | ATNQPGQGTDTQY
NA | TRBJ2-7 | NA | TRBV6-1 | ASSAGEEQY
NA | TRBJ2-7 | once | TRBV21-1 | ASSSGTGGGYEQY
TRBD2 | TRBJ2-7 | NA | TRBV25-1 | ASSGRATYEQY
NA | TRBJ1-1 | NA | TRBV7-9 | ASSPVPGHSRPEAF
NA | TRBJ1-1 | NA | TRBV6-5 | ASSLPAGTEAF
TRBD1 | TRBJ1-6 | NA | TRBV27 | ASSLRQQGAARRPYNSPLH
TRBD2 | TRBJ2-5 | NA | TRBV15 | ATSTGLAGNQETQY
TRBD2 | TRBJ2-5 | NA | TRBV4-3 | ASSPTPGLAGVGETQY
TRBD1 | TRBJ2-5 | once | TRBV3-1/TRBV3-2 | ASSHLTGYMGETQY
TRBD2 | TRBJ2-2 | NA | TRBV5-4 | ASSRAGGSTGELF
NA | TRBJ2-7 | NA | TRBV19 | ASSQRVPLNEQY
NA | TRBJ2-2 | NA | TRBV12-5 | ASGLARGRAGELF
TRBD2 | TRBJ2-1 | NA | TRBV7-8 | ASSSSGITYNEQF
NA | TRBJ1-4 | NA | TRBV6-5 | ASISTGMREKLF
TRBD1 | TRBJ1-1 | NA | TRBV5-4 | ASSLDQTGGAHTEAF
TRBD1 | TRBJ2-2 | NA | TRBV19 | ASSIQGANTGELF
NA | TRBJ1-1 | NA | TRBV10-3 | AISDPGGNTEAF
TRBD1 | TRBJ1-6 | once | TRBV3-1/TRBV3-2 | ASSQAGFRGNSPLH
TRBD1 | TRBJ1-5 | NA | TRBV19 | ASSTGQDTNQPQH
NA | TRBJ2-2 | NA | TRBV5-5 | ASSRRETRGTNTGELF
NA | TRBJ2-1 | NA | TRBV24-1 | ATSKVSGVPRAHNEQF
NA | TRBJ1-2 | NA | TRBV2 | ASSEAGPGGGYT
NA | TRBJ2-1 | NA | TRBV24-1 | ATSDKSSYNEQF
NA | TRBJ1-4 | NA | TRBV4-1 | ASSQVPAGMKGLF
NA | TRBJ2-7 | NA | TRBV27 | ASSSPDRFYEQY
NA | TRBJ1-5 | NA | TRBV21-1 | ASSSRGGRNQPQH
NA | TRBJ1-6 | NA | TRBV6-1 | ASSERRSYNSPLH
NA | TRBJ2-5 | NA | TRBV7-6 | ASTLEGRGTQETQY
NA | TRBJ2-1 | few | TRBV6-2/TRBV6-3 | ASSYRGQEQF
TRBD1 | TRBJ1-6 | NA | TRBV5-1 | ASSRARNLGQGVSPLH
TRBD1 | TRBJ1-4 | NA | TRBV27 | ASSFALQGRDEKLF
TRBD1 | TRBJ2-2 | NA | TRBV2 | ASSGQGNTGELF
TRBD2 | TRBJ2-7 | NA | TRBV4-1 | ASSQAPAGVRKNEQY
TRBD1 | TRBJ2-7 | NA | TRBV6-5 | ATSSRQGSSYEQY
NA | TRBJ1-2 | NA | TRBV29-1 | SVLPLEEPNYGYT
NA | TRBJ2-5 | NA | TRBV6-6 | ASTRTGKETQY